A single sample gave rise to the 4 T cell receptor beta chains below, sequenced in a study of T cells in tumors after PD-1 blockade. Clones were read by immunoSEQ multiplex PCR, and TCRdb kept only the in-frame ones, dropping some. Of about 5,800 clones listed, roughly 80% are singletons. The material was PBMCs, obtained after anti-PD-1 therapy. The receptors originated from a human donor with advanced basal cell or squamous cell carcinoma (not recorded which).

The V and J genes are TRBV5-1 and TRBJ2-3; 11 bases match TRBD2. Trimming removed 4 bases from V and 6 bases from J; junction bases left unmatched: 10. In germline, CDR1 is SGHRS, CDR2 YFSETQ. This CDR3 region has 16 residues. CDR3 bases: TGCGCCAGCAGCCAAGACCTAGCGGGGGGCTTCGATACGCAGTATTTT. This codes for CASSQDLAGGFDTQYF.

V and J are TRBV5-1 and TRBJ2-3; 11 bases match TRBD2. CDR3 length equals 15 residues. CDR1 SGHRS and CDR2 YFSETQ come from the germline V gene. V was clipped by 0 bases and J by 4 bases; unmatched bases: 1. CDR3 in amino acids: CASSLELAGADTQYF. The DNA for the CDR3 is TGCGCCAGCAGCTTGGAACTAGCGGGGGCAGATACGCAGTATTTT. Combining the CDR3 with reference TRBV5-1 and TRBJ2-3 gives the whole variable domain KAGVTQTPRYLIKTRGQQVTLSCSPISGHRSVSWYQQTPGQGLQFLFEYFSETQRNKGNFPGRFSGRQFSNSRSEMNVSTLELGDSALYLCASSLELAGADTQYFGPGTRLTVL.

This clone is large. V is TRBV5-1 and J is TRBJ1-1, with D perhaps matching TRBD1 (5 bases). Germline V CDR1 and CDR2: SGHRS, YFSETQ. V lost 6 bases and J 4 bases, leaving 13 bases between the germline ends. The CDR3 contains 13 residues. The CDR3 spells CASTSGGVTEAFF. The CDR3 coding sequence is TGCGCCAGCACCTCCGGGGGGGTCACTGAAGCTTTCTTT.

V gene TRBV6-5 combines with J gene TRBJ1-4; D unclear. V gave up 2 bases and J gave up 0 bases, with 4 bases separating them. Germline V gives CDR1 MNHEY, CDR2 SVGAGI. The CDR3 is 14 residues long. In DNA form, the CDR3 reads TGTGCCAGCAGTTACGGGGCAACTAATGAAAAACTGTTTTTT. Its translation is CASSYGATNEKLFF.